The clone carrying this T cell receptor (beta chain) was picked up many times. This entry comes from a study of spatial heterogeneity in lung cancer. Study as a whole: Each distinct TCR and UMI combination averaged more than ten appearances in raw reads.

TCRdb re-called the 5' RACE reads through MiXCR, storing one row per CDR3 protein. The sample consists of about 75,000 distinct CDR3 sequences, roughly 13% of them appearing once. The time point was: sample taken at primary tumor resection. Unsorted tumor, nontumor lung tissue or cryopreserved PBMC supplied the whole RNA. The CDR3 covers 14 residues. The J segment lost 10 bases and the V segment lost 6 bases, leaving 10 bases of the junction unmatched. Germline values: CDR1 SGHRS, CDR2 YFSETQ. J is TRBJ2-1 and V is TRBV5-1; 10 bases line up with TRBD2. The source of this sequence is a male donor with early-stage non-small cell lung cancer. The specimen was PBMCs, collected at surgery. Here the CDR3 reads CASTTSGRAWEQFF. The CDR3 DNA reads TGCGCCAGCACGACCAGCGGGAGGGCGTGGGAGCAGTTCTTC.